The rows below give T cell receptor beta chains drawn from one sample of a study of T-cell reconstitution after alpha-beta-depleted transplantation in children. MiXCR, applied by TCRdb to the PCR reads, yields one record per CDR3 protein. The table has 120,000 or so distinct CDR3 sequences, more than 20% seen once. Here the sequenced sample was PBMCs, mostly from graft donor cells, taken 180 days after TCRalphabeta/CD19-depleted stem cell transplant. The receptors were gathered from a male patient aged 2 to 10 who had a stem cell transplant for chronic granulomatous disease, so the T cells may come from the graft donor. The CDR3 runs from the conserved cysteine through the conserved F or W. Each record gives: V gene, clone size, D gene, J gene, CDR3 DNA, CDR3 protein. D genes are given only for firm matches. Only some rows state a clone size, as once, few, many or a class for expanded clones.

TRBV12-3/TRBV12-4	few	TRBD2	TRBJ2-3	TGTGCCAGCAGTCCGGGACTACTTCCTGGGAGGGCGCAGTATTTT	CASSPGLLPGRAQYF
TRBV20-1	.	.	TRBJ1-1	TGCAGTGCTAGAGATGTGGAGGGCCGTGGGTTTATTTACACTGAAGCTTTCTTT	CSARDVEGRGFIYTEAFF
TRBV5-1	many	.	TRBJ1-1	TGCGCCAGCAGCTTCACGACCGGGGCGACCTATGAAGCTTTCTTT	CASSFTTGATYEAFF
TRBV5-1	few	.	TRBJ1-2	TGCGCCAGCCGGCAAGTGGTCGGAAACTATGGCTACACCTTC	CASRQVVGNYGYTF
TRBV20-1	many	.	TRBJ1-6	TGCAGTGCTAGACTACAGAGCAACCATTCACCCCTCCACTTT	CSARLQSNHSPLHF
TRBV12-3/TRBV12-4	.	.	TRBJ2-7	TGTGCCAGCAGTCCGGGATCCCCGAGGATCTACGAGCAGTACTTC	CASSPGSPRIYEQYF
TRBV6-5	.	.	TRBJ2-5	TGTGCCAGCAGTTACTCGAAGGCCCCTCCGAGGAAACAAGAGACCCAGTACTTC	CASSYSKAPPRKQETQYF
TRBV28	.	.	TRBJ2-7	TGTGCCAGCACCTCCATGACAGGTCTCTACGAGCAGTACTTC	CASTSMTGLYEQYF
TRBV29-1	.	.	TRBJ1-1	TGCAGCGCCGCCGGGCAGTCAACGAACACTGAAGCTTTCTTT	CSAAGQSTNTEAFF
TRBV29-1	.	.	TRBJ1-3	TGCAGCGTTGACTCGGGGGCGCATGGAAACACCATATATTTT	CSVDSGAHGNTIYF
TRBV12-3/TRBV12-4	many	.	TRBJ2-2	TGTGCCAGCAACTCTAGGGGTACCGGGGAGCTGTTTTTT	CASNSRGTGELFF
TRBV3-1	.	TRBD1	TRBJ2-2	TGTGCCAGCAGCCCGACAGGGGTGGACGGGGAGCTGTTTTTT	CASSPTGVDGELFF
TRBV7-9	many	.	TRBJ2-1	TGTGCCAGCCTCACGGGAGACGGCAATGAGCAGTTCTTC	CASLTGDGNEQFF
TRBV5-1	.	.	TRBJ2-7	TGCGCCAGCAGCTTATGGTCAGGGGCGACTTCCTACGAGCAGTACTTC	CASSLWSGATSYEQYF
TRBV5-5	many	.	TRBJ2-3	TGTGCCAGCAGCTTGGAACGGGGGACAGATACGCAGTATTTT	CASSLERGTDTQYF
TRBV6-4	many	TRBD2	TRBJ2-1	TGTGCCAGCAGTGAATCAGCGGGAGGCTATGAGCAGTTCTTC	CASSESAGGYEQFF
TRBV9	many	.	TRBJ2-2	TGTGCCAGCAGCGTAGCTACCACCGGGGAGCTGTTTTTT	CASSVATTGELFF
TRBV5-1	.	TRBD2	TRBJ2-3	TGCGCCAGCAGCTTGGCCATACTAGCGGGAGGTCTGGCAGATACGCAGTATTTT	CASSLAILAGGLADTQYF
TRBV7-2	.	.	TRBJ2-3	TGTGCCAGCAGTCAGCCTTGGAATACGCAGTATTTT	CASSQPWNTQYF
TRBV28	many	TRBD2	TRBJ2-3	TGTGCCAGCAGTTTAGTCCTAGCGGGGGTTACAGATACGCAGTATTTT	CASSLVLAGVTDTQYF
TRBV29-1	.	.	TRBJ2-1	TGCAGCGTCCACCTTAACTCCCTAAATGAGCAGTTCTTC	CSVHLNSLNEQFF
TRBV7-9	few	.	TRBJ2-7	TGTGCCAGCAGCTTAAAGGGATCCTACGAGCAGTACTTC	CASSLKGSYEQYF
TRBV12-3/TRBV12-4	.	.	TRBJ1-6	TGTGCCAGCAGTTTGTCAGCTACCTATAATTCACCCCTCCACTTT	CASSLSATYNSPLHF
TRBV12-3/TRBV12-4	.	TRBD1	TRBJ2-5	TGTGCCAGCAGTTCGAACAGGGGGCGGATAGAGACCCAGTACTTC	CASSSNRGRIETQYF
TRBV6-1	many	TRBD1	TRBJ2-7	TGTGCCAGCAGTGAAGCGACAGGGGGATTCTACGAGCAGTACTTC	CASSEATGGFYEQYF
TRBV10-3	many	TRBD2	TRBJ2-1	TGTGCCATCAGTACACTAGCGATTCAACCGGGCAATGAGCAGTTCTTC	CAISTLAIQPGNEQFF
TRBV7-2	.	.	TRBJ1-5	TGTGCCAGCAGCTTAGTTTATAATCAGCCCCAGCATTTT	CASSLVYNQPQHF
TRBV11-2	many	.	TRBJ2-3	TGTGCCAGCAGCTCTAATCCAGGGCAGTCCAAAGATACGCAGTATTTT	CASSSNPGQSKDTQYF
TRBV29-1	few	.	TRBJ1-3	TGCAGCGTCTCCGGGGGGACGAACTCTGGAAACACCATATATTTT	CSVSGGTNSGNTIYF
TRBV7-2	.	.	TRBJ2-7	TGTGCCAGCAGCGTAAGACTAGTTAGCAACGAGCAGTACTTC	CASSVRLVSNEQYF
TRBV10-2	.	.	TRBJ2-2	TGCGCCAGCGGGGGACTCCTGAGGGCCGGGGAGCTGTTTTTT	CASGGLLRAGELFF
TRBV3-1	many	TRBD1	TRBJ1-4	TGTGCCAGCAGCCAAGATCAGCAGGGGGCAAATGAAAAACTGTTTTTT	CASSQDQQGANEKLFF
TRBV7-9	.	TRBD2	TRBJ2-7	TGTGCCAGCACCACTCAGACTAGCGGGCTCTACGAGCAGTACTTC	CASTTQTSGLYEQYF
TRBV11-2	once	.	TRBJ2-2	TGTGCCAGCAGCCATTTCGGGACCCTGAACACCGGGGAGCTGTTTTTT	CASSHFGTLNTGELFF
TRBV21-1	.	.	TRBJ2-5	TGTGCCAGCGGCCCGGGTGAGCGGGAACAAGAGACCCAGTACTTC	CASGPGEREQETQYF
TRBV9	.	.	TRBJ2-7	TGTGCCAGCAGCCCCCCACGCACCTACGAGCAGTACTTC	CASSPPRTYEQYF
TRBV7-9	many	.	TRBJ2-7	TGTGCCAGCAGCCTCAGCATCCGGGCCTACGAGCAGTACTTC	CASSLSIRAYEQYF
TRBV3-1	.	TRBD1	TRBJ1-2	TGTGCCAGCAGCCAGGGACAGGGGAGAGGAGGCTACACCTTC	CASSQGQGRGGYTF
TRBV12-3/TRBV12-4	few	.	TRBJ2-5	TGTGCCAGCAGCCACCTGGAACGACATCAAGAGACCCAGTACTTC	CASSHLERHQETQYF
TRBV21-1	.	.	TRBJ1-5	TGTGCCAGCAGCGCTAGGGACCGGGGTCAGCCCCAGCATTTT	CASSARDRGQPQHF
TRBV7-9	many	.	TRBJ2-1	TGTGCCAGCAGCCCCTCAGCCGGTTATGAGCAGTTCTTC	CASSPSAGYEQFF
TRBV5-1	once	.	TRBJ2-1	TGCGCCAGCAGCTTGGCAATGAATGAGCAGTTCTTC	CASSLAMNEQFF
TRBV7-9	.	.	TRBJ2-2	TGTGCCAGCACCCTAACGGGAGAGAACACCGGGGAGCTGTTTTTT	CASTLTGENTGELFF
TRBV29-1	.	.	TRBJ2-6	TGCAGCGTCGCGCACCGACTATCCGGGGCCAACGTCCTGACTTTC	CSVAHRLSGANVLTF
TRBV5-6	.	.	TRBJ1-1	TGTGCCAGCAGCTTGCCAGGCCCCGGGCATGAAGCTTTCTTT	CASSLPGPGHEAFF
TRBV27	many	.	TRBJ2-7	TGTGCCACCCTGAGGGGGGGACAGCAGTACTTC	CATLRGGQQYF
TRBV7-2	many	TRBD2	TRBJ2-2	TGTGCCAGCAGCTCCATTCCCCCGGGACTAGCGGGTGGGACCGGGGAGCTGTTTTTT	CASSSIPPGLAGGTGELFF
TRBV6-1	many	.	TRBJ1-5	TGTGCCAGCAGTGAAGGAGATTATAGCAATCAGCCCCAGCATTTT	CASSEGDYSNQPQHF
TRBV7-2	.	TRBD2	TRBJ2-7	TGTGCCAGCAGCAACCCCGGACTAGCGAAAATGTACGAGCAGTACTTC	CASSNPGLAKMYEQYF
TRBV5-1	.	.	TRBJ2-7	TGCGCCAGCAGCATAAATTACGAGCAGTACTTC	CASSINYEQYF
TRBV6-1	few	.	TRBJ2-4	TGTGCCAGCACCTCAAGGGATTGGGGATTAGCCAAAAACATTCAGTACTTC	CASTSRDWGLAKNIQYF
TRBV6-5	.	TRBD1	TRBJ2-1	TGTGCCAGCAGTTACTCGGGGACAGGGGGTATCTCCTACAATGAGCAGTTCTTC	CASSYSGTGGISYNEQFF
TRBV28	many	TRBD1	TRBJ2-4	TGTGCCAGCAGTTTACGACAGGGCTTGGCCAAAAACATTCAGTACTTC	CASSLRQGLAKNIQYF
TRBV20-1	.	TRBD2	TRBJ2-1	TGCAGCGCCCACGGAGGGCTAGCGGGGTGGAATGAGCAGTTCTTC	CSAHGGLAGWNEQFF
TRBV12-3/TRBV12-4	few	TRBD2	TRBJ2-3	TGTGCCAGCAGCAGAAAACGACTAGCGGGAGATACGCAGTATTTT	CASSRKRLAGDTQYF
TRBV20-1	.	TRBD2	TRBJ2-7	TGCAGTGCTAGACTCCTCGAGCGGGAAAATTCCTACGAGCAGTACTTC	CSARLLERENSYEQYF
TRBV3-1	once	TRBD1	TRBJ2-1	TGTGCCTGCTGCTCCTCAGCGACAGGGCTTTACTACAATGAGCAGTTCTTC	CACCSSATGLYYNEQFF